This T cell receptor (beta chain) was sequenced for a study of TET2 disruption in CD19-targeted CAR T cells. As for this clone: The antigen remains unidentified. The read ends 3 residues early relative to the CDR3; the germline J gene fills the gap.

The sample's treatment: autologous CTL019 cells: CD19 CAR with 4-1BB and CD3 zeta domains. A CD19 CAR with TCR zeta and 4-1BB domains was used. T cells for CTL019 manufacturing were collected from peripheral blood by leukapheresis. There are 13 residues in the CDR3. CDR1 GTSNPN and CDR2 SVGIG come from the germline V gene (reference sequence). Using immunoSEQ multiplex PCR, the repertoire was profiled, and TCRdb retains in-frame clones only, with some absent. This sample's clone table lists around 27,000 clones. This specimen consisted of CD8- CAR+ T cells sorted from cultured blood T cells, obtained for CD19 CAR T cell therapy. Documented subset: CD8-negative CAR-positive T cells from the infusion product. V usage is TRBV30 and J usage is TRBJ1-2; TRBD1 might be the D (6 bases). This sequence was found in a man in his 70s with chronic lymphocytic leukemia. CDR3 amino acids: CAWSSGTPNDYTF. CDR3 bases read: TGTGCCTGGAGCTCCGGGACACCTAATGAC.